These 2 T cell receptor beta chains were all obtained from the same sample, sequenced in a study of glioma-infiltrating T cells after dendritic cell vaccination. Time point reported: after dendritic cell vaccination, including at tumor progression/relapse. The method was immunoSEQ multiplex PCR; TCRdb's version includes in-frame clones alone and lacks a portion of them. Seen here are approximately 92,000 clones, roughly 80% observed once, and the top ten hold 4.5% to 5.5%. Material: blood, obtained after dendritic cell vaccination. Receptors originate from a human donor with glioblastoma.

This chain connects TRBV12-5 to TRBJ2-6; D is uncertain. The CDR3 runs to 15 residues. The germline gives CDR1 LGHNT, CDR2 FRNRAP. The V end lost 2 bases, the J end lost 0 bases, and 5 bases lay between the germline ends. CDR3 in amino acids: CASGLSVSGANVLTF. DNA for the CDR3: TGTGCTAGTGGTTTGTCAGTCTCTGGGGCCAACGTCCTGACTTTC.

The table lists this clone with a count of one. This chain links TRBV7-9 with TRBJ2-3; maybe TRBD2 (5 bases). The CDR3 has 14 amino acids. Looked up from germline, CDR1 is SEHNR and CDR2 is FQNEAQ (reference sequence). Trimming stripped 3 bases from V and 2 bases from J, with 9 bases between. The CDR3 bases are TGTGCCAGCAGCTTCGGAGGATTCACAGATACGCAGTATTTT. Encoded protein: CASSFGGFTDTQYF.